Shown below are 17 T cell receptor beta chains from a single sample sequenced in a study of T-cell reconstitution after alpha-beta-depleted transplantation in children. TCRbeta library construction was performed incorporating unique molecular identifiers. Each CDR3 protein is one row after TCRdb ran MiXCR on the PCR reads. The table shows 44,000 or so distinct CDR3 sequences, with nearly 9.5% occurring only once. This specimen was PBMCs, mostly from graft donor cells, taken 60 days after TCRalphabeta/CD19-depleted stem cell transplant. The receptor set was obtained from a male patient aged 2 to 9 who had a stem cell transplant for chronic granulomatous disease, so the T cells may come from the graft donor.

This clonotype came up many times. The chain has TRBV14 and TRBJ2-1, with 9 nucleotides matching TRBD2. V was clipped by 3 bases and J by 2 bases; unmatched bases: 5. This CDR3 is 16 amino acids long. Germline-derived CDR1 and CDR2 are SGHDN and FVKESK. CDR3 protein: CASSQTGGRAYNEQFF. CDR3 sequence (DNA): TGTGCCAGCAGCCAGACGGGCGGGAGGGCCTACAATGAGCAGTTCTTC.

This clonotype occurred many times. CDR3 protein: CASSLRIAGNEQFF. DNA for the CDR3: TGTGCCAGCAGCTTACGGATAGCGGGGAATGAGCAGTTCTTC. The chain has TRBV7-2 and TRBJ2-1; 8 bases are a match to TRBD2. The CDR3 is 14 residues long. Germline V gene lookup returns CDR1 SGHTA and CDR2 FQGNSA. V dropped 2 bases and J dropped 7; count of bases not matched to a gene: 4.

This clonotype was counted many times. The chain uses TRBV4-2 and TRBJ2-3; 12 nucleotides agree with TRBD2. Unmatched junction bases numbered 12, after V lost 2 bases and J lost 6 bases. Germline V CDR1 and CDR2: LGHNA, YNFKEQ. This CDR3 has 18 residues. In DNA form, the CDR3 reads TGTGCCAGCAGCCAACAGACTAGCGGGAGCCGGCCTTTTGATACGCAGTATTTT. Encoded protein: CASSQQTSGSRPFDTQYF.

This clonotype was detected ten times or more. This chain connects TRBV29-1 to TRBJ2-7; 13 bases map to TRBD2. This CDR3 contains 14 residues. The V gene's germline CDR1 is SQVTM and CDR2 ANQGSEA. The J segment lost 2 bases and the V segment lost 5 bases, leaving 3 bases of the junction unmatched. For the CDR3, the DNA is TGCAGCGTTATACTAGCGGGAGGGACCTACGAGCAGTACTTC. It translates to CSVILAGGTYEQYF.

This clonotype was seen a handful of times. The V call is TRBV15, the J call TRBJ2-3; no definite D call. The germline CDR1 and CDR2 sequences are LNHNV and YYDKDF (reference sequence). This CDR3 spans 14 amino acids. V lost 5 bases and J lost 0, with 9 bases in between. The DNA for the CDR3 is TGTGCCACCAGCGACCTGACTAGCACAGATACGCAGTATTTT. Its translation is CATSDLTSTDTQYF.

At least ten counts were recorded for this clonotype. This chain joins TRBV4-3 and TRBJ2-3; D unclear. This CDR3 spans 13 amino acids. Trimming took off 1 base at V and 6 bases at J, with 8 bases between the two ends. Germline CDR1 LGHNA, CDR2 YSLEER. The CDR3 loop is CASSQALWDTQYF. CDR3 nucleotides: TGCGCCAGCAGCCAAGCCCTTTGGGATACGCAGTATTTT.

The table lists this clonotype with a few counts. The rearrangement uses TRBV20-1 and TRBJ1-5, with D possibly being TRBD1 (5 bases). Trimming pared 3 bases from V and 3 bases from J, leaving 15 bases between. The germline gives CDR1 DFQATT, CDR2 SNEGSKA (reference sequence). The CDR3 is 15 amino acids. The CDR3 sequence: CSASRGQGPNQPQHF. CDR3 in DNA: TGCAGTGCTAGTAGAGGCCAGGGCCCCAATCAGCCCCAGCATTTT.

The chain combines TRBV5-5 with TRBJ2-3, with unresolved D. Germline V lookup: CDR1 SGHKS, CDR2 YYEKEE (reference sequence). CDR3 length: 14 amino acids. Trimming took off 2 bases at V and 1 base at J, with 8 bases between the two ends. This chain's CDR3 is CASSFWQGTDTQYF. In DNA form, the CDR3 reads TGTGCCAGCAGCTTTTGGCAGGGCACAGATACGCAGTATTTT.

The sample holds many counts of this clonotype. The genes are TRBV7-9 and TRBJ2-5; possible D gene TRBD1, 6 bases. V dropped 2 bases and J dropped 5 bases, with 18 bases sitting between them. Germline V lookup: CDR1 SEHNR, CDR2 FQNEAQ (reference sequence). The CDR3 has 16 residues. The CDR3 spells CASSLRWGQQEETQYF. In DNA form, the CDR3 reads TGTGCCAGCAGCTTAAGATGGGGACAACAGGAGGAGACCCAGTACTTC.

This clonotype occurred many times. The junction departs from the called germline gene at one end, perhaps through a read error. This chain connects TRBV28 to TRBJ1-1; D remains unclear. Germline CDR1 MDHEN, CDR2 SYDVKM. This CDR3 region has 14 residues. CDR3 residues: CASTKARGGTEVFF. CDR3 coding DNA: TGTGCCAGCACCAAGGCACGTGGTGGCACTGAAGTTTTCTTT.

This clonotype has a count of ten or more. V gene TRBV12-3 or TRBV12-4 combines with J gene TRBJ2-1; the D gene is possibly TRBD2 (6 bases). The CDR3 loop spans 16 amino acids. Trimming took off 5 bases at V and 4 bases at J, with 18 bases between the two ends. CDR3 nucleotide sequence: TGTGCCAGCAGTCGACGACTAGGATATTCATACAATGAGCAGTTCTTC. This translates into CASSRRLGYSYNEQFF.

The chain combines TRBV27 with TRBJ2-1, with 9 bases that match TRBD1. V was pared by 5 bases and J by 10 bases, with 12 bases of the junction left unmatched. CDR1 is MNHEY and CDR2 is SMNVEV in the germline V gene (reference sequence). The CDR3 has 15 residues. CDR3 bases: TGTGCCAGCAGTCCCCTTCGGACAGGGGTCATCGAGCAGTTCTTC. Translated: CASSPLRTGVIEQFF.

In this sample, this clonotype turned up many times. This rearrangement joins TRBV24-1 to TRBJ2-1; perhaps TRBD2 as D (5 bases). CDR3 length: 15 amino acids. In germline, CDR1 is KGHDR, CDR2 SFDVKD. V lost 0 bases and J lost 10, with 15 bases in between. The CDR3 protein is CATSDLNSRGPEQFF. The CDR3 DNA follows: TGTGCCACCAGTGATTTGAACTCCCGGGGTCCCGAGCAGTTCTTC.

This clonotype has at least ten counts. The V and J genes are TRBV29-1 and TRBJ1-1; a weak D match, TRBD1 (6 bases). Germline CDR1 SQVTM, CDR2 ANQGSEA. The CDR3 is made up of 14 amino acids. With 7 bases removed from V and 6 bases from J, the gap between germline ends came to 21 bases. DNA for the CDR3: TGCAGCGCCTTGCCGGACAGTCGTCGGCCTGAAGCTTTCTTT. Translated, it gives CSALPDSRRPEAFF.

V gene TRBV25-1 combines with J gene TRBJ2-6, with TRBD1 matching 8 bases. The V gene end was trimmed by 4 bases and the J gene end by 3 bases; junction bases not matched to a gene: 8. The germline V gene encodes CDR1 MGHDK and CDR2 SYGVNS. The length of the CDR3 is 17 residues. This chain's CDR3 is CASSGISGGGGANVLTF. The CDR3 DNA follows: TGTGCCAGCAGTGGAATCTCAGGGGGCGGTGGGGCCAACGTCCTGACTTTC.

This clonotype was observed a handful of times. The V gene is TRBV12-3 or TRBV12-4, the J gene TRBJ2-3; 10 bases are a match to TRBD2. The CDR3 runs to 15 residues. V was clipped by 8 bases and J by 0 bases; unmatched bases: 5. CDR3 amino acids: CASGQTSGSTDTQYF. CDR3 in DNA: TGTGCCAGCGGTCAGACTAGCGGGAGCACAGATACGCAGTATTTT.

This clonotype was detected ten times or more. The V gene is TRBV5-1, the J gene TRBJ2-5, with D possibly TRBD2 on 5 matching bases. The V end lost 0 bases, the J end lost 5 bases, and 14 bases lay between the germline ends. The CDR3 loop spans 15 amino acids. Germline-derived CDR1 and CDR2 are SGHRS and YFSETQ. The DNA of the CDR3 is TGCGCCAGCAGCTTGGGTGGTGGACTGGGGGAGACCCAGTACTTC. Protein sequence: CASSLGGGLGETQYF. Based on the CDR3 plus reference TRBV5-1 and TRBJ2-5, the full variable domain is KAGVTQTPRYLIKTRGQQVTLSCSPISGHRSVSWYQQTPGQGLQFLFEYFSETQRNKGNFPGRFSGRQFSNSRSEMNVSTLELGDSALYLCASSLGGGLGETQYFGPGTRLLVL.